This T cell receptor beta chain stems from a study of tumor-infiltrating lymphocytes in primary liver carcinoma (dated by TCRdb to about 2017). Turning to the overall study: The five patients, three men and two women aged 30 to 69 years, had hepatocellular carcinoma (four) or combined HCC and intrahepatic cholangiocarcinoma (one). For each liver tumor, the study sampled five regions along with adjacent normal tissue and blood, and applied TCRbeta repertoire sequencing, expression microarrays and whole-exome sequencing. To link TCRbeta repertoire diversity to the local molecular phenotype, the roughly 24 tumor region samples were profiled with Agilent mRNA microarrays. A total of roughly 35 specimens from 5 patients underwent TCRbeta repertoire sequencing, comprising 25 tumor regions, 5 adjacent noncancerous liver tissues and 5 peripheral blood samples. Each sample produced about 3.5 to 7.13 million productive TCRbeta reads, and read depth showed no significant difference between tissue types. The five patients had tumors of stage T1-T3 N0M0, with maximum diameters ranging from roughly 4.2 to 10 cm. Technical replicate repertoires showed high reproducibility, with mean shared-clone rates approximately 0.87 and correlation coefficients above 0.98.

Starting from approximately 500 ng total RNA, TCRbeta-specific cDNA was produced by reverse transcription with a constant-region primer and ProtoScript II reverse transcriptase. TCRbeta libraries were built with three nested multiplex PCR rounds, a slightly modified ARM-PCR procedure. The first two PCR rounds used multiplex TRBV1-TRBV30 forward primers with a Cbeta reverse primer, each for roughly 10 cycles. Sample barcodes and Illumina adapters were added in a final 25-cycle PCR using Deep VentR polymerase. Before sequencing, amplicons of 200-500 bp were gel-purified using a QIAquick gel extraction kit. An Illumina HiSeq 2500 was used to sequence the TCRbeta amplicons with 250-bp paired-end reads. Processing in the source paper ran as follows. Quality trimming of reads was performed with Trimmomatic v0.33, and paired reads were merged with FLASH v1.2.11 so that full CDR3 sequences could be recovered. MiGEC v1.2.1b assigned V, D and J germline segments to the rearranged TCRbeta sequences. Clonotype statistics, along with Shannon-Wiener diversity indices, were calculated using VDJtools v1.0.0. To reduce sampling bias, subsequent analyses other than the diversity analysis used only the 250 most abundant clonotypes in each sample. Using fastp at Q25 and MiXCR, TCRdb reprocessed the public reads and kept productive beta chains. Every entry covers one CDR3 protein and lists the most common genes and DNA from its rows. None of the V and J calls come from the authors' own analysis; TCRdb made them. Across this sample there are approximately 120,000 distinct CDR3 sequences, with 64% seen only once. The top ten constitute 7% to 10% of the sample.

This clonotype has ten or more counts. This clone's antigen is unknown. The record has no base qualities; no much larger clone is one base away. Total RNA and DNA were co-extracted from 20-30 mg of bulk tissue with the AllPrep DNA/RNA mini kit, without cell sorting. Between November 2015 and early 2016, a handful of patients in China with histopathologically diagnosed primary liver carcinoma had surgical resection. At the time of sampling, the patients were treatment-naive and had chronic HBV infection. Five spatially separated regions were sampled from each tumor: the superior, inferior, left-lateral and right-lateral poles, plus the tumor centre. Histological examination found more than 75% viable tumor cells in every tumor sample. Fresh tumor and adjacent tissue pieces were bisected; one half was stored in RNAlater at -80°C, the other sent for histology. The junction shows trimming of 3 bases on V and 5 bases on J, and the gene matches do not reach 12 bases of it. The CDR3, cysteine through phenylalanine, is 16 amino acids long. Only the CDR3 portion is preserved as DNA: 48 bases, with reading frame beginning at the first base. CDR1 and CDR2 are read off the germline V gene as MNHNS and SASEGT.

Broader findings and caveats from the paper: The study included only five or six patients, and the authors note findings should be validated in a larger study. The top 250 clones made up a significantly larger repertoire fraction in tumors than in blood (p = 0.039). Only roughly 7-24% of top clones appeared in all five regions of a tumor, which suggests that tumor-infiltrating T cells are spatially heterogeneous. Only the TCR beta chain was sequenced, which likely underestimates true repertoire diversity because unpaired alpha chains were not captured. Repertoire overlap was higher between tumor regions (mean around 36%) than tumor-adjacent (around 17%) or tumor-blood (approximately 15%) pairs, consistent with antigen-driven expansion. Comparison of CD4+ and CD8+ T cell repertoires was precluded by the use of bulk unsorted samples.

Recombination connected TRBV6-1 to TRBJ1-2; a stretch of 7 junction bases matches TRBD1. The sequencing sample was made of liver tumor tissue from sampling region 3. The meaning of the sample's cell subset or site label: tumor region T3, left-lateral pole. The TCR was taken from an older woman with primary liver carcinoma and hepatitis B virus infection. The CDR3 region has the sequence CASSDRRQGTRYGYTF. The DNA sequence is as follows: TGTGCCAGCAGTGATCGCCGACAGGGAACCCGATATGGCTACACCTTC.